The sequence of this T cell receptor beta chain was determined in a study of vaccination and CD4 T cells after COVID-19. Study-wide context: Sampling post-COVID took place a median around 100 days after diagnosis (range 35 to 161). Overlapping SARS-CoV-2, HCoV-NL63, HCoV-OC43 and HCoV-229E spike peptides were used to stimulate cells. Notes on the study in general: Median reactive clonotypes, those recognizing SARS-CoV-2, rose from around 21 to 38, not significantly.

Specified treatment: roughly ten-day PBMC culture with coronavirus spike peptide pools or control peptides (ViraFEST assay). The ViraFEST method relied on peptide pools to expand antigen-specific T cells, followed by TCR sequencing. The CDR3 consists of 14 residues. V lost 7 bases to trimming and J lost 2 bases; unmatched junction nucleotides: 6. Germline V gene sequence: CDR1 MNHEY, CDR2 SMNVEV (reference sequence). Cultured CD4+ T cell DNA underwent sequencing with the Oncomine TCR Beta short-read assay. TCRdb called the PCR reads again in MiXCR, with one record for every CDR3 protein. The sample carries over 9,500 distinct CDR3 sequences, approximately 53% recorded once. There are a few counts of this clonotype. Its specificity is not known.

The sequencing sample was made of CD4+ T cells from blood, cultured in vitro. The chain links TRBV27 to TRBJ1-2; 8 nucleotides align to TRBD1. The sequence came from a human donor who had recovered from COVID-19. CDR3 amino acids: CASKTGDRNYGYTF. CDR3 nucleotides: TGTGCCAGCAAAACGGGGGACAGGAACTATGGCTACACCTTC.